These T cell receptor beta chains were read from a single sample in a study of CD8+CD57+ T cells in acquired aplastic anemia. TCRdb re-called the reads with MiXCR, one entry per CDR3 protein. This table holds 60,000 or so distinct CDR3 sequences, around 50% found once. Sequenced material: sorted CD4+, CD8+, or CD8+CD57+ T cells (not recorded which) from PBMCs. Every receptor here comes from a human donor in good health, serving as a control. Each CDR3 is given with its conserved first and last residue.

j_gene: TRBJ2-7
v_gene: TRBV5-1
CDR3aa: CASSLGQRNYEQYF

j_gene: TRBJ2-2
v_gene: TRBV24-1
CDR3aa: CARVAGRALSGELFF

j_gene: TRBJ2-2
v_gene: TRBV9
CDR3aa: CASSFRTSLGELFF

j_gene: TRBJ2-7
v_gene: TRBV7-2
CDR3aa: CASSSRQGAYEQYF

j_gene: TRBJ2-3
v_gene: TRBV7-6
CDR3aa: CASSLSGRDTQYF

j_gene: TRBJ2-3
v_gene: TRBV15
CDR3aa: CATAEVGTDTQYF

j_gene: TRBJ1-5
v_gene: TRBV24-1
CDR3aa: CATSATQDGASNQPQHF

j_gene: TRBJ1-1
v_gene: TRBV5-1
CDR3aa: CASSLAQFTEALF

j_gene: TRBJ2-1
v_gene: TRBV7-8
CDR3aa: CASSEVTEQFF

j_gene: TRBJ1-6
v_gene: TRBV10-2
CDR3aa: CASSPQGGNSPLHF

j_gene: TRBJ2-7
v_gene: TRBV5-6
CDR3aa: CAGSSRQGNYEQYF

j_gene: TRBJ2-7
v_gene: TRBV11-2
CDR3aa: CASSPLSLSSYEQYF

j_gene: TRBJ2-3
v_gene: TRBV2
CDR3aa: CASEGREREDTQYF

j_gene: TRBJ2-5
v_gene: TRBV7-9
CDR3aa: CASSLVGSGETQYF

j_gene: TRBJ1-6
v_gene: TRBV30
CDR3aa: CAWSTPTGTVGSPLHF

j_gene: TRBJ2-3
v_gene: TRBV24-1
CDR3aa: CATNRDYTDTQYF

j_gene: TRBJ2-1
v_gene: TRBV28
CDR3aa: CASRSQGAVEQFF

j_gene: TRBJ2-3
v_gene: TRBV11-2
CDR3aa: CASSRIAGAGRSTDTQYF

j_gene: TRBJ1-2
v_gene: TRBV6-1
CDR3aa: CASKDPVQAGNETF

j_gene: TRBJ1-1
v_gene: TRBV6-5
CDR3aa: CASSYFGGRPLGTEAFF

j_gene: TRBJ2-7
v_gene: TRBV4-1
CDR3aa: CASSQPGQSYEQYF

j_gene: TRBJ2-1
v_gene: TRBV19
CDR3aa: CASSNRGNEQFF

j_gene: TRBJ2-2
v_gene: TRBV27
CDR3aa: CASSLPGTSGFAGELFF

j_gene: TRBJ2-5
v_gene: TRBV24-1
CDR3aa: CASSDGPGGQETQYF

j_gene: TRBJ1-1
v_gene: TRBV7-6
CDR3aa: CASSLDRGGITEAFF

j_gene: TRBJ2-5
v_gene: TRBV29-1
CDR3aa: CSVTNLDRGRTQYF

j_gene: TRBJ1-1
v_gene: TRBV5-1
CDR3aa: CASSYEQGTGTEAFF

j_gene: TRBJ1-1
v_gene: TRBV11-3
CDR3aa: CATARASASEAFF

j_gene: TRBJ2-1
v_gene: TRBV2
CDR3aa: CARTGSYNEQFF

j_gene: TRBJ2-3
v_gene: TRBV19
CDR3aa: CASSMAGGWDTQYF

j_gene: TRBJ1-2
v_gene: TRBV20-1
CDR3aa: CSARSGYSNYGYTF

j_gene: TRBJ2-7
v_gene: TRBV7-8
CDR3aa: CASSDRGHEQYF

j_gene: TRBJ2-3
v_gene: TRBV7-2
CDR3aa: CASSLQGADTQYF

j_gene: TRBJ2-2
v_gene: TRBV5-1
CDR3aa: CASSLAGPNTGELFF

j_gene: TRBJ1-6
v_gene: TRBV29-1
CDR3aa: CSVRGAESPLHF

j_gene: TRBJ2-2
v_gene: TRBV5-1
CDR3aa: CASSLVAGGPGELFF

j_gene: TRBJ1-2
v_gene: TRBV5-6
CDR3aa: CASSVAVTGGLHNGYTF

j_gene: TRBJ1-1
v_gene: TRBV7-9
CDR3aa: CASSLVVAFF

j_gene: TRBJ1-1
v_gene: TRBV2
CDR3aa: CASRKDIMNTEAFF

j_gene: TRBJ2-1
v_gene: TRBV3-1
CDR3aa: CASSLRAGGNYNEQFF

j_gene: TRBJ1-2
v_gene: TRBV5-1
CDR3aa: CASSERQGSPYGYTF

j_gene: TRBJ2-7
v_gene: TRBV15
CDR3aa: CATSRLQGYEQYF

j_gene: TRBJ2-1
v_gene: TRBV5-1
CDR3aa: CASSSGTGEVGEQFF

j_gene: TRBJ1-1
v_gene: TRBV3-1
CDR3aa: CASSHGGEAFF

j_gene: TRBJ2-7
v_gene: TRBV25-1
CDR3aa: CATSRAGTGGFEQYF

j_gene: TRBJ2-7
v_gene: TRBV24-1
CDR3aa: CATSGAGGADEQYF

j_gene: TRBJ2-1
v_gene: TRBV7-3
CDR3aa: CASSVGDRGNEQFF

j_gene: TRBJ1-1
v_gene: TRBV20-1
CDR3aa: CSAIPLSTEAFF